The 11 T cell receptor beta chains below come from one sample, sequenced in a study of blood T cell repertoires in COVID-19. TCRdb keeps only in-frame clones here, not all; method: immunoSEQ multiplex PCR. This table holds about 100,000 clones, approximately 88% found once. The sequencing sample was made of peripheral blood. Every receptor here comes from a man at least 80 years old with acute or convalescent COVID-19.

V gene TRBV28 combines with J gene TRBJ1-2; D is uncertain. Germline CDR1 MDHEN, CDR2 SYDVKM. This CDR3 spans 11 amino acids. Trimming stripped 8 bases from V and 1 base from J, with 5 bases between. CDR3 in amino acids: CASRDNYGYTF. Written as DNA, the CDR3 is TGTGCCAGCCGGGATAACTATGGCTACACCTTC.

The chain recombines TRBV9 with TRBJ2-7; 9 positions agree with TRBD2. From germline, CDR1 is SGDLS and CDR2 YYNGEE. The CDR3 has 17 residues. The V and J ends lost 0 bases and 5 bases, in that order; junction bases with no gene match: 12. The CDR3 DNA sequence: TGTGCCAGCAGCGTAGTCGCGGGAGGGCCAGGGTCCAACGAGCAGTACTTC. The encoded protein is CASSVVAGGPGSNEQYF.

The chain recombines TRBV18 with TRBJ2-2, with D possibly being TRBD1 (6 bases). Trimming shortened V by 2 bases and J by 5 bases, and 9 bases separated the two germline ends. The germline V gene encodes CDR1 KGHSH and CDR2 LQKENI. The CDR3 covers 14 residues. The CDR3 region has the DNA TGTGCCAGCTCACCAGGGGGCGAGACCGGGGAGCTGTTTTTT. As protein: CASSPGGETGELFF.

The CDR3 nucleotides are TGTGCCAGCAGCTTAGCTAGGGGGACATCAGCTTTCTTT. Its protein product is CASSLARGTSAFF. The J gene is TRBJ1-1, the V gene TRBV11-2, with D maybe TRBD1 (6 bases). From germline, CDR1 is SGHAT and CDR2 FQNNGV. With 1 base removed from V and 10 bases from J, the gap between germline ends came to 13 bases. The CDR3 spans 13 residues.

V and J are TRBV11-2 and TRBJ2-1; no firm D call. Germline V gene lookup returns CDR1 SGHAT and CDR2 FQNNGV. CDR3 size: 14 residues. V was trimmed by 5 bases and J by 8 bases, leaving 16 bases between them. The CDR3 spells CASSLWASGDEQFF. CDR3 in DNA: TGTGCCAGCAGCCTCTGGGCCAGTGGCGATGAGCAGTTCTTC.

The DNA of the CDR3 is TGCGCCAGCAGCTTGCCTAGGACAGACTATGGCTACACCTTC. It encodes CASSLPRTDYGYTF. The chain couples TRBV5-1 to TRBJ1-2; possibly TRBD1 for D (6 bases). The CDR3 runs to 14 residues. Per the germline V gene, CDR1 is SGHRS and CDR2 is YFSETQ. Trimming took off 1 base at V and 3 bases at J, with 10 bases between the two ends. The full variable domain, rest sourced from reference TRBV5-1 and TRBJ1-2, is KAGVTQTPRYLIKTRGQQVTLSCSPISGHRSVSWYQQTPGQGLQFLFEYFSETQRNKGNFPGRFSGRQFSNSRSEMNVSTLELGDSALYLCASSLPRTDYGYTFGSGTRLTVV.

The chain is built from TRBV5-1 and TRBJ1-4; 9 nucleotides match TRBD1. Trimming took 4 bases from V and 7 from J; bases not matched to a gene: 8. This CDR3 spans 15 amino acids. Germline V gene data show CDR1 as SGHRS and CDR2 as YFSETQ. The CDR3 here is CASSGSQGATEKLFF. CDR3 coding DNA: TGCGCCAGCAGCGGATCACAGGGGGCGACTGAAAAACTGTTTTTT.

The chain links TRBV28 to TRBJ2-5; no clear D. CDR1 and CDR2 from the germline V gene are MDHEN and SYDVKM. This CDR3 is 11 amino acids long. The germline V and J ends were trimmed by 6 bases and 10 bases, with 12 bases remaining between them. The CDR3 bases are TGTGCCAGCAGCCTCGGGTTGGGCCAGTACTTC. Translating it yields CASSLGLGQYF.

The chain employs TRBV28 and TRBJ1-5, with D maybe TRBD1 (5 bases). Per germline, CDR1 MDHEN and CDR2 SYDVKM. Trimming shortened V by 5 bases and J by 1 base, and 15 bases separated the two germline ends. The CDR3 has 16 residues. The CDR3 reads CASSPSGRGSNQPQHF. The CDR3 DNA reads TGTGCCAGCAGTCCATCGGGCCGGGGGAGCAATCAGCCCCAGCATTTT.

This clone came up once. CDR3 sequence: CASSVSSGVGYEQYF. In DNA, the CDR3 is TGTGCCAGCAGCGTATCTAGCGGGGTGGGCTACGAGCAGTACTTC. The chain has TRBV7-6 and TRBJ2-7, with 9 positions matching TRBD2. The V segment lost 5 bases and the J segment 3 bases; nucleotides outside the gene matches: 8. Germline assignment: CDR1 SGHVS and CDR2 FNYEAQ. This CDR3 comprises 15 residues.

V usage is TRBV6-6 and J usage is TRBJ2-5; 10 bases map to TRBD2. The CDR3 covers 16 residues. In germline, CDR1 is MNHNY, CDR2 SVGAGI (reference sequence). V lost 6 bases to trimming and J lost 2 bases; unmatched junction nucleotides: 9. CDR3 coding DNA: TGTGCCAGCAGGGCTCCAGGACTAGCGGCGCAAGAGACCCAGTACTTC. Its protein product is CASRAPGLAAQETQYF.